The present T cell receptor (beta chain) was sequenced within a study of immune cell composition in non-small cell lung cancer. The CDR3 loop spans 15 amino acids. The V segment lost 0 bases and the J segment 3 bases; nucleotides outside the gene matches: 4. The germline V gene has CDR1 KGHSH and CDR2 LQKENI. Study-wide points: Tumour TCR-beta clonality was not significantly tied to smoking pack-years. Squamous carcinomas (around 80%) more often had tumour-associated clones >0.5% than adenocarcinomas (approximately 35%).

Data came from immunoSEQ multiplex PCR; TCRdb stores just in-frame clones and leaves some out. The data show almost 3,000 clones, around 73% seen once. About this clone: Its antigen is still unknown.

This sequence originates from a human donor with non-small cell lung cancer. The chain uses TRBV18 and TRBJ1-2, with 7 bases identical to TRBD1. Sequencing was carried out using lung tumor tissue. The CDR3 loop reads CASSPPTGSHYGYTF. For the CDR3, the DNA is TGTGCCAGCTCACCACCGACAGGGTCCCACTATGGCTACACCTTC.